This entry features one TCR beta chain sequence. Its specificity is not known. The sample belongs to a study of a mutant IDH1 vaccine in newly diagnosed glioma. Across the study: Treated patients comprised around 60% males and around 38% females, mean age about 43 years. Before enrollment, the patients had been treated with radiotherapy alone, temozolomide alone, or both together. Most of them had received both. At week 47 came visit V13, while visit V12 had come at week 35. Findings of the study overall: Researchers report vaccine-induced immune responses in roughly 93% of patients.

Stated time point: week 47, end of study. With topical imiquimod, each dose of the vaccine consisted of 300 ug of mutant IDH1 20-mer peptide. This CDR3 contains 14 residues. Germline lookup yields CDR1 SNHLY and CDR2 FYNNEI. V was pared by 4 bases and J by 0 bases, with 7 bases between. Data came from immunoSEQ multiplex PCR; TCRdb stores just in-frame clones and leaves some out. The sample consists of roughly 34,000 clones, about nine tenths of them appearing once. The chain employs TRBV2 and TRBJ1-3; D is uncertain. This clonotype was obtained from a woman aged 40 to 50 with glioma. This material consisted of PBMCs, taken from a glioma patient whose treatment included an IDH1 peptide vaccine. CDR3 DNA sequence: TGTGCCAGCAGTGTGTCAATCTCTGGAAACACCATATATTTT. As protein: CASSVSISGNTIYF.